Presented here are 28 T cell receptor beta chains from one specimen sequenced in a study of T cells in Graves' hyperthyroidism and ophthalmopathy. From RNA transcripts, TCR beta CDR3 regions were amplified. HTBI primers drove first-round RT-PCR of the TCR CDR3. TCRdb redid the calling of the multiplex PCR reads with MiXCR, one entry per CDR3 protein. Of around 700,000 distinct CDR3 sequences listed, under 20% were seen once; the top ten hold roughly 17%. Sequencing input: blood. These receptors all come from a woman between 50 and 59 years old with Graves' hyperthyroidism that later progressed to Graves' ophthalmopathy.

The rearrangement uses TRBV6-2 or TRBV6-3 and TRBJ1-4, with D possibly TRBD1 on 5 matching bases. Trimming took 4 bases from V and 7 from J, leaving 19 bases between them. The CDR3 covers 16 residues. Germline CDR1 MNHEY, CDR2 SVGEGT. The CDR3 DNA reads as TGTGCCAGCAGTTCGGGGACGACCTTGATGGGTGAAAAACTGTTTTTT. Its protein product is CASSSGTTLMGEKLFF.

This clonotype showed up many times. This rearrangement joins TRBV7-6 to TRBJ1-1; D is possibly TRBD1 (5 bases). Deletions cut 0 bases from V and 1 base from J, with 12 bases between. The germline V gene has CDR1 SGHVS and CDR2 FNYEAQ. The CDR3 contains 16 residues. This CDR3 is CASSLAVTGQNTEAFF. CDR3 DNA sequence: TGTGCCAGCAGCTTAGCGGTTACAGGACAGAACACTGAAGCTTTCTTT.

The rearrangement links TRBV2 to TRBJ2-7; D may be TRBD1 or TRBD2 (6 bases each). V was clipped by 5 bases and J by 0 bases, with 23 bases between them. The CDR3 covers 18 residues. The germline V gene has CDR1 SNHLY and CDR2 FYNNEI. CDR3 DNA: TGTGCCAGCAGTCCTCCCCCCCTTCGGGGGACACCCTCCTACGAGCAGTACTTC. This translates into CASSPPPLRGTPSYEQYF.

The chain employs TRBV10-3 and TRBJ1-2; D ambiguous. Germline assignment: CDR1 ENHRY and CDR2 SYGVKD. The length of the CDR3 is 15 residues. Trimming removed 0 bases from V and 7 bases from J, with 15 bases in between. CDR3 residues: CAISESVSASGGYTF. CDR3 in DNA: TGTGCCATCAGTGAGTCGGTATCCGCCTCTGGTGGCTACACCTTC.

This clonotype was found once. This chain connects TRBV5-6 to TRBJ1-5; no clear D gene. The CDR3 spans 14 residues. Germline V gene sequence: CDR1 SGHDT, CDR2 YYEEEE. V lost 0 bases to trimming and J lost 6 bases, with 10 bases between them. The CDR3 sequence: CASSLAVGSQPQHF. As DNA, the CDR3 is TGTGCCAGCAGCTTGGCCGTGGGTAGTCAGCCCCAGCATTTT.

This clonotype has ten or more counts. The J gene is TRBJ2-1, the V gene TRBV27; TRBD1 aligns across 8 bases. V was clipped by 2 bases and J by 0 bases; unmatched bases: 6. The CDR3 covers 17 residues. The germline V gene has CDR1 MNHEY and CDR2 SMNVEV (reference sequence). This CDR3 reads CASSLTHRGASYNEQFF. The CDR3 DNA reads as TGTGCCAGCAGTTTAACTCACAGGGGGGCCTCCTACAATGAGCAGTTCTTC.

This clonotype was seen more than once but under ten times. The J gene is TRBJ1-6, the V gene TRBV6-1; D possibly corresponds to TRBD1 (6 bases). V was trimmed by 6 bases and J by 14 bases, leaving 14 bases between them. This CDR3 has 12 amino acids. The V gene's germline CDR1 is MNHNS and CDR2 SASEGT. The CDR3 reads CASSRTGHSLHF. The CDR3 DNA sequence: TGTGCCAGCAGCCGGACGGGACATTCCCTCCACTTT.

The chain is built from TRBV6-1 and TRBJ2-1; D could derive from TRBD1 or TRBD2 (5 bases each). This CDR3 has 15 amino acids. From germline, CDR1 is MNHNS and CDR2 SASEGT. The V end lost 6 bases, the J end lost 6 bases, and 18 bases lay between the germline ends. Written as DNA, the CDR3 is TGTGCCAGCAGAGGACTCCAGGGATCCCGCAATGAGCAGTTCTTC. It specifies CASRGLQGSRNEQFF.

The V and J genes are TRBV5-6 and TRBJ2-7; 9 bases are shared with TRBD1. CDR3 length: 14 residues. The J segment lost 7 bases and the V segment lost 1 base, leaving 6 bases of the junction unmatched. Germline lookup yields CDR1 SGHDT and CDR2 YYEEEE. The CDR3 spells CASSLWTGAVEQYF. CDR3 nucleotides: TGTGCCAGCAGCTTGTGGACAGGGGCTGTGGAGCAGTACTTC. Supplemented by reference TRBV5-6 and TRBJ2-7, the full variable domain reads DAGVTQSPTHLIKTRGQQVTLRCSPKSGHDTVSWYQQALGQGPQFIFQYYEEEERQRGNFPDRFSGHQFPNYSSELNVNALLLGDSALYLCASSLWTGAVEQYFGPGTRLTVT.

V and J are TRBV29-1 and TRBJ2-7; tentatively, D is TRBD1 (6 bases). With 0 bases removed from V and 7 bases from J, the gap between germline ends came to 16 bases. This CDR3 comprises 14 residues. CDR1 is SQVTM, CDR2 ANQGSEA, per germline. This chain's CDR3 is CSVEDQGTLSEQYF. CDR3 nucleotide sequence: TGCAGCGTTGAAGATCAGGGGACCCTGTCGGAGCAGTACTTC.

This clonotype has more than one count but fewer than ten. Relative to the germline gene, one junction end is altered; a read error may explain this. The V call is TRBV7-9, the J call TRBJ2-6, with unresolved D. CDR1 and CDR2 from the germline V gene are SEHNR and FQNEAQ (reference sequence). The CDR3 spans 12 residues. CDR3 amino acids: CASSLESNILTF. The CDR3 coding sequence is TGTGCCAGCAGCTTAGAATCCAACATCCTGACTTTC.

This clonotype was counted many times. Its ends do not fully match the called genes, so a read error is possible. The gene calls are TRBV2 and TRBJ1-2; 7 nucleotides match TRBD1. The CDR3 consists of 14 residues. Germline lookup yields CDR1 SNHLY and CDR2 FYNNEI. In DNA form, the CDR3 reads TGTGCCAGCAGGGAAGACAGGGTCAACTATGGCTACACCTTC. Translation: CASREDRVNYGYTF.

This clonotype was seen repeatedly, ten times or more. The rearrangement uses TRBV12-3 or TRBV12-4 and TRBJ1-1; D ambiguous. V was cut by 5 bases and J by 2 bases, with 9 bases left in between. The CDR3 is 13 residues long. Written as DNA, the CDR3 is TGTGCCAGCAGTACAAAACCCAACACTGAAGCTTTCTTT. It encodes CASSTKPNTEAFF.

In its sample, this clonotype was seen many times. This chain joins TRBV15 and TRBJ1-1; 9 nucleotides align to TRBD1. Looked up from germline, CDR1 is LNHNV and CDR2 is YYDKDF (reference sequence). The J segment lost 8 bases and the V segment lost 5 bases, leaving 6 bases of the junction unmatched. The CDR3 covers 13 residues. This CDR3 is CATSARTGDEAFF. CDR3 sequence (DNA): TGTGCCACCAGCGCCCGGACAGGGGACGAAGCTTTCTTT.

This clonotype was picked up a small number of times. A much larger clone sits a single nucleotide away, making a read error possible. This chain's CDR3 is CASSLGGETYEQYF. DNA of the CDR3: TGTGCCAGCAGCTTAGGGGGGGAAACCTACGAGCAGTACTTC. The chain links TRBV11-2 to TRBJ2-7; D may be TRBD2 (6 bases). Germline CDR1 and CDR2: SGHAT and FQNNGV. Trimming removed 1 base from V and 2 bases from J, with 9 bases in between. CDR3 length equals 14 residues. The variable domain in full, completed from reference TRBV11-2 and TRBJ2-7, reads EAGVAQSPRYKIIEKRQSVAFWCNPISGHATLYWYQQILGQGPKLLIQFQNNGVVDDSQLPKDRFSAERLKGVDSTLKIQPAKLEDSAVYLCASSLGGETYEQYFGPGTRLTVT.

This clonotype was picked up a small number of times. This chain joins TRBV7-9 and TRBJ1-1; no reliable D call. CDR3 length equals 15 residues. The germline gives CDR1 SEHNR, CDR2 FQNEAQ (reference sequence). V gave up 4 bases and J gave up 4 bases, with 16 bases separating them. CDR3 residues: CASSSPERTITEAFF. DNA of the CDR3: TGTGCCAGCAGCTCCCCCGAGAGAACGATCACTGAAGCTTTCTTT.

The J gene is TRBJ1-5, the V gene TRBV5-4; D call uncertain. V lost 4 bases and J lost 5, with 13 bases in between. CDR3 length: 14 amino acids. CDR1 SGHNT and CDR2 YYREEE come from the germline V gene (reference sequence). CDR3 region: CASSPFPGHQPQHF. CDR3 bases: TGTGCCAGCAGCCCTTTTCCCGGGCATCAGCCCCAGCATTTT.

This chain joins TRBV5-1 and TRBJ2-3; D not resolved. The V gene lost 4 bases and the J gene lost 3 bases, with 12 bases spanning the gap. This CDR3 spans 14 amino acids. Germline lookup yields CDR1 SGHRS and CDR2 YFSETQ. CDR3: CASSLGYRTDTQYF. CDR3 DNA: TGCGCCAGCAGCCTAGGGTATAGGACAGATACGCAGTATTTT.

V gene TRBV4-1 combines with J gene TRBJ1-5; the D gene is possibly TRBD1 (6 bases). Deletions cut 1 base from V and 16 bases from J, with 17 bases between. This CDR3 spans 13 amino acids. Germline loops: CDR1 MGHRA, CDR2 YSYEKL. In nucleotides, the CDR3 is TGCGCCAGCAGCCAAGTCGAGGACAGCCCCAAACATTTT. Protein: CASSQVEDSPKHF.

The chain is built from TRBV7-9 and TRBJ1-1, with 7 positions matching TRBD1. Per germline, CDR1 SEHNR and CDR2 FQNEAQ (reference sequence). The J segment lost 4 bases and the V segment lost 2 bases, leaving 7 bases of the junction unmatched. The CDR3 extends over 15 amino acids. Written as DNA, the CDR3 is TGTGCCAGCAGCTTAAGCCGGGACAGAGCCACTGAAGCTTTCTTT. The encoded protein is CASSLSRDRATEAFF. Complete variable domain (other parts from reference TRBV7-9 and TRBJ1-1): DTGVSQNPRHKITKRGQNVTFRCDPISEHNRLYWYRQTLGQGPEFLTYFQNEAQLEKSRLLSDRFSAERPKGSFSTLEIQRTEQGDSAMYLCASSLSRDRATEAFFGQGTRLTVV.

This clonotype has just a few counts. The chain recombines TRBV20-1 with TRBJ1-3; possible D gene TRBD1, 6 bases. CDR3 size: 14 residues. With 6 bases removed from V and 0 bases from J, the gap between germline ends came to 12 bases. Per germline, CDR1 DFQATT and CDR2 SNEGSKA (reference sequence). CDR3 sequence (DNA): TGCAGTGCCCCGACAGGCGGCTCTGGAAACACCATATATTTT. Protein sequence: CSAPTGGSGNTIYF.

This clonotype was found many times. The J gene is TRBJ2-3, the V gene TRBV5-1, with D possibly TRBD2 on 6 matching bases. The CDR3 length is 16 residues. Germline V gene lookup returns CDR1 SGHRS and CDR2 YFSETQ. The V end was cut by 4 bases, the J end by 0 bases, with 15 bases between. Here the CDR3 reads CASSLLGGSSTDTQYF. For the CDR3, the DNA is TGCGCCAGCAGCCTTCTTGGAGGGTCGAGCACAGATACGCAGTATTTT.

This clonotype has ten or more counts. This sequence joins TRBV5-1 and TRBJ1-1; 12 bases map to TRBD1. Germline V gene data show CDR1 as SGHRS and CDR2 as YFSETQ. The CDR3 contains 16 residues. V lost 4 bases to trimming and J lost 4 bases; unmatched junction nucleotides: 8. CDR3 in amino acids: CASSPGTGGLGTEAFF. CDR3 coding DNA: TGCGCCAGCAGCCCGGGGACAGGGGGCTTAGGCACTGAAGCTTTCTTT.

The chain employs TRBV29-1 and TRBJ2-5, with D unresolved. Germline CDR1 is SQVTM and CDR2 is ANQGSEA. V dropped 7 bases and J dropped 0 bases, with 18 bases sitting between them. The CDR3 loop spans 15 amino acids. CDR3 nucleotide sequence: TGCAGCGCACGTCCCCCTCTCGCTTACCAAGAGACCCAGTACTTC. Amino acids: CSARPPLAYQETQYF.

This clonotype has a handful of counts. This sequence joins TRBV6-2 or TRBV6-3 and TRBJ2-7; 8 bases are a match to TRBD1. This CDR3 has 14 residues. The trim removed 2 bases at V and 7 bases at J, leaving 7 bases unmatched. Germline V lookup: CDR1 MNHEY, CDR2 SVGEGT. The CDR3: CASSYRQGAREQYF. CDR3 DNA: TGTGCCAGCAGTTACAGGCAGGGGGCTCGGGAGCAGTACTTC.

There are many counts of this clonotype. The V gene is TRBV12-3 or TRBV12-4, the J gene TRBJ2-3, with 9 bases fitting TRBD2. V gave up 2 bases and J gave up 2 bases; unmatched junction bases: 8. The CDR3 length is 17 residues. The chain's CDR3 is CASSLILAGRFTDTQYF. DNA of the CDR3: TGTGCCAGCAGTTTAATCCTAGCGGGGAGATTCACAGATACGCAGTATTTT.

Many counts were recorded for this clonotype. The chain recombines TRBV11-1 with TRBJ2-3; no clear D. The V gene's germline CDR1 is SGHAT and CDR2 FQDESV (reference sequence). V was cut by 2 bases and J by 2 bases, with 11 bases left in between. CDR3 size: 15 residues. The CDR3 spells CASSLHGPSTDTQYF. CDR3 nucleotide sequence: TGTGCCAGCAGCTTACACGGACCATCCACAGATACGCAGTATTTT.

The rearrangement links TRBV9 to TRBJ2-3; no clear D gene. Trimming left V 0 bases short and J 0 bases short, with 8 bases between. Germline V gives CDR1 SGDLS, CDR2 YYNGEE. The CDR3 consists of 15 residues. CDR3 DNA sequence: TGTGCCAGCAGCGTAGCTTCATTCAGCACAGATACGCAGTATTTT. Its protein is CASSVASFSTDTQYF.